Below are 8 T cell receptor beta chains sequenced from a single sample in a study of beta chain features in type 1 diabetes. Investigators reverse transcribed all isolated RNA, so they sequenced expressed TCRB transcripts. Measured with immunoSEQ multiplex PCR; TCRdb has only the in-frame clones, and not every one. The table includes 850,000 to 900,000 clones, about 17% detected once. Sequencing was performed on naive CD4+ T cells from blood. Source of these receptors: a young woman in good health.

The chain employs TRBV7-9 and TRBJ2-7; possible D gene TRBD1, 5 bases. Germline V gene data show CDR1 as SEHNR and CDR2 as FQNEAQ (reference sequence). The CDR3 contains 15 residues. Trimming pared 3 bases from V and 3 bases from J, leaving 15 bases between. This chain's CDR3 is CASSFFQGRNYEQYF. CDR3 DNA sequence: TGTGCCAGCAGCTTCTTCCAGGGTCGGAACTACGAGCAGTACTTC.

The chain recombines TRBV23-1 with TRBJ2-1; no reliable D call. TRBV23-1 is reported as an ORF; its role is uncertain. The V end was cut by 4 bases, the J end by 7 bases, with 11 bases between. CDR3 length: 13 amino acids. In nucleotides, the CDR3 is TGCGCCAGCAGTCTCAGGTCGTGGAATGAGCAGTTCTTC. This gives the protein CASSLRSWNEQFF.

The chain couples TRBV7-2 to TRBJ2-3; the D gene is possibly TRBD1 (6 bases). The germline CDR1 and CDR2 sequences are SGHTA and FQGNSA. The CDR3 sequence is 18 residues long. The V and J ends lost 7 bases and 0 bases respectively, with 23 bases between them. CDR3 nucleotides: TGTGCCAGCACATCTTTTGGTTGGGGGCTCCCTAGCACAGATACGCAGTATTTT. Protein product: CASTSFGWGLPSTDTQYF.

The V gene is TRBV28, the J gene TRBJ1-2, with 9 bases aligning to TRBD1. Germline CDR1 and CDR2: MDHEN and SYDVKM. Trimming at V came to 11 bases and at J to 5 bases, leaving 15 bases not matched to a gene. The CDR3 is 15 residues long. As DNA, the CDR3 is TGTGCCGGCACTAGTCCGGGACAGGGACCTTATGGCTACACCTTC. Translated, it gives CAGTSPGQGPYGYTF.

This clone has a handful of counts. J is TRBJ1-2 and V is TRBV7-3; no clear D. CDR3 length: 15 amino acids. Between the trimmed V and J ends, which lost 5 bases and 0 bases, there was a span of 13 bases. Germline values: CDR1 SGHTA, CDR2 FQGTGA. The CDR3 loop is CASSPGGFTNYGYTF. The CDR3 bases are TGTGCCAGCAGCCCAGGCGGGTTTACTAACTATGGCTACACCTTC.

This clone was detected a few times. The chain has TRBV27 and TRBJ2-7; TRBD2 aligns across 9 bases. V dropped 8 bases and J dropped 2; count of bases not matched to a gene: 7. Germline lookup yields CDR1 MNHEY and CDR2 SMNVEV (reference sequence). CDR3 length: 14 amino acids. The DNA of the CDR3 is TGTGCCAGCCGGCTGGCGGGAGGGACCTACGAGCAGTACTTC. This translates into CASRLAGGTYEQYF.

This clone was recorded a few times. The CDR3 protein is CASRGPFPRGQETQYF. CDR3 coding DNA: TGCGCCAGCAGGGGCCCCTTTCCGCGGGGTCAAGAGACCCAGTACTTC. The chain links TRBV23-1 to TRBJ2-5; TRBD2 might be the D (6 bases). TRBV23-1 is an ORF for which the function is uncertain. The CDR3 is 16 amino acids. V shed 6 bases and J shed 2 bases, with 19 bases lying between them.

The chain carries TRBV7-9 and TRBJ2-1; unclear D gene. The germline V and J ends were trimmed by 2 bases and 2 bases, with 16 bases remaining between them. Germline V CDR1 and CDR2: SEHNR, FQNEAQ (reference sequence). The CDR3 totals 17 residues. The CDR3 spells CASSLMPTRSAYNEQFF. CDR3 sequence (DNA): TGTGCCAGCAGCTTAATGCCCACCCGGAGCGCCTACAATGAGCAGTTCTTC.